What follows are 12 T cell receptor beta chains derived from one specimen sequenced in a study of patients and donors after allogeneic stem cell transplantation. TCRdb called the RT-PCR reads again in MiXCR, with one record for every CDR3 protein. The data show around 150,000 distinct CDR3 sequences, around 30% seen once. The sample comprised blood, either unsorted or a sorted T cell fraction (not recorded which). The source of these receptors is a human donor who was either an allogeneic HSCT recipient or a stem cell or donor lymphocyte infusion donor (not recorded which). It is not recorded whose cells these are; they may come from a transplant donor.

In this sample, this clonotype turned up a few times. The chain employs TRBV27 and TRBJ1-2; D may be TRBD1 (5 bases). The V end lost 3 bases, the J end lost 5 bases, and 16 bases lay between the germline ends. Germline CDR1 reads MNHEY; CDR2 reads SMNVEV (reference sequence). The CDR3 contains 15 residues. In DNA, the CDR3 is TGTGCCAGCAGTTTTAGTGTAGACAGTTATTATGGCTACACCTTC. It yields the protein CASSFSVDSYYGYTF.

The chain employs TRBV2 and TRBJ1-5; TRBD1 aligns across 9 bases. The length of the CDR3 is 13 residues. Germline-derived CDR1 and CDR2 are SNHLY and FYNNEI. J gave up 5 bases and V 11 bases, and 7 bases lay outside the gene matches. The CDR3 DNA follows: TGTGCCTCCCGTTGGGACAGGGATCAGCCCCAGCATTTT. It encodes CASRWDRDQPQHF.

There are many counts of this clonotype. This rearrangement joins TRBV10-3 to TRBJ1-5; 7 bases are shared with TRBD1. This CDR3 is 13 amino acids long. After removal of 10 bases from V and 5 bases from J, the junction contained 8 bases not matched to a gene. From germline, CDR1 is ENHRY and CDR2 SYGVKD. CDR3 in amino acids: CATRQGVDQPQHF. The CDR3 nucleotides read TGTGCCACCAGGCAGGGGGTCGATCAGCCCCAGCATTTT.

This clonotype was counted a few times. This chain joins TRBV28 and TRBJ2-4; D not resolved. The CDR3 spans 11 residues. Germline assignment: CDR1 MDHEN and CDR2 SYDVKM. Trimming shortened V by 8 bases and J by 5 bases, and 7 bases separated the two germline ends. CDR3 in DNA: TGTGCCAGCGAAGTCCAAAACATTCAGTACTTC. It specifies CASEVQNIQYF.

The V call is TRBV6-6, the J call TRBJ1-1; a possible D gene is TRBD1 (5 bases). CDR1 MNHNY and CDR2 SVGAGI come from the germline V gene (reference sequence). CDR3 length equals 15 residues. V was clipped by 0 bases and J by 2 bases, with 10 bases between them. The CDR3 nucleotides read TGTGCCAGCAGTTACTCCGGGGGAGGAAACACTGAAGCTTTCTTT. The encoded protein is CASSYSGGGNTEAFF.

The chain joins TRBV6-5 to TRBJ2-3, with 10 bases matching TRBD2. The CDR3 is 14 residues long. Germline CDR1 MNHEY, CDR2 SVGAGI. V was clipped by 5 bases and J by 4 bases; unmatched bases: 3. The CDR3 reads CASSPTSGADTQYF. CDR3 coding DNA: TGTGCCAGCAGTCCCACTAGCGGGGCAGATACGCAGTATTTT.

This sequence joins TRBV5-1 and TRBJ2-3, with 8 bases matching TRBD2. The CDR3 loop spans 16 amino acids. CDR1 is SGHRS and CDR2 is YFSETQ in the germline V gene. After removal of 4 bases from V and 3 bases from J, the junction contained 10 bases not matched to a gene. CDR3 amino acids: CASSIREAGATDTQYF. CDR3 DNA: TGCGCCAGCAGCATCCGGGAAGCGGGAGCTACAGATACGCAGTATTTT.

This clonotype came up a few times. The CDR3 spells CASSFRRGGNQPQHF. The CDR3 region has the DNA TGTGCCAGCAGTTTCCGCAGGGGAGGTAATCAGCCCCAGCATTTT. The rearrangement joins TRBV12-3 or TRBV12-4 to TRBJ1-5, with D maybe TRBD1 (6 bases). The CDR3 contains 15 residues. V lost 3 bases, J lost 4 bases, and 13 bases lay in between.

The CDR3 here is CASTWGGASSYEQYF. CDR3 in DNA: TGTGCCAGCACCTGGGGGGGCGCAAGCTCCTACGAGCAGTACTTC. The chain links TRBV27 to TRBJ2-7, with D perhaps matching TRBD2 (7 bases). V dropped 7 bases and J dropped 0 bases, with 16 bases sitting between them. CDR1 is MNHEY and CDR2 is SMNVEV in the germline V gene (reference sequence). The CDR3 contains 15 residues.

This clonotype was counted a few times. The chain employs TRBV12-3 or TRBV12-4 and TRBJ2-2; unclear D gene. The CDR3 extends over 11 amino acids. The V and J ends lost 5 bases and 4 bases respectively, with 2 bases between them. In DNA form, the CDR3 reads TGTGCCAGCAGTACCACCGGGGAGCTGTTTTTT. Translated, it gives CASSTTGELFF.

In this sample, this clonotype turned up a few times. The rearrangement links TRBV21-1 to TRBJ1-6. TRBV21-1 is a pseudogene segment. The CDR3 has 18 amino acids. CDR3 coding DNA: TGTGCCAGCAGCAAAGCCGGAGCGGCCGTCGCTTATAATTCACCCCTCCACTTT. Protein sequence: CASSKAGAAVAYNSPLHF.

Here the CDR3 DNA reads TGCAGTGCTAGGAGGCAGGTGAACACTGAAGCTTTCTTT. As protein: CSARRQVNTEAFF. V and J are TRBV20-1 and TRBJ1-1, with D uncertain. Trimming cost V 3 bases and J 0 bases, with 8 bases left between them. The CDR3 sequence is 13 residues long. CDR1 is DFQATT, CDR2 SNEGSKA, per germline (reference sequence).